These 27 T cell receptor beta chains share one sample of origin, sequenced in a study of T cells after yellow fever vaccination. TCRdb fed the 5' RACE reads into MiXCR, producing one record per CDR3 protein. This repertoire shows 550,000 or so distinct CDR3 sequences, roughly 19% found once; its top ten account for 13% to 15%. This specimen consisted of PBMCs, obtained 15 days after the yellow fever booster vaccination. Receptor source: a young man who received the YFV17D yellow fever vaccine.

The rearrangement joins TRBV15 to TRBJ2-1; D gene uncertain. Germline V gives CDR1 LNHNV, CDR2 YYDKDF (reference sequence). V lost 3 bases and J 0 bases, leaving 12 bases between the germline ends. The CDR3 totals 16 residues. DNA of the CDR3: TGTGCCACCAGCAGTGTTGGCGTCTCCTCCTACAATGAGCAGTTCTTC. Amino acid sequence: CATSSVGVSSYNEQFF.

The V and J genes are TRBV14 and TRBJ2-1, with TRBD2 matching over 7 bases. This CDR3 has 16 amino acids. From germline, CDR1 is SGHDN and CDR2 FVKESK. V shed 4 bases, J shed 9 bases, and the junction held 15 bases outside the gene matches. DNA for the CDR3: TGTGCCAGCAGCCCACGAGGAGCGGGATCCCGGGGTGAGCAGTTCTTC. It encodes CASSPRGAGSRGEQFF.

The CDR3 DNA reads TGCAGCAGCGGACAGGGTGATGAAGCTTTCTTT. Protein sequence: CSSGQGDEAFF. The chain employs TRBV29-1 and TRBJ1-1; 8 bases agree with TRBD1. After removal of 8 bases from V and 7 bases from J, the junction contained 6 bases not matched to a gene. The CDR3 contains 11 residues. The germline gives CDR1 SQVTM, CDR2 ANQGSEA.

The chain couples TRBV12-3 or TRBV12-4 to TRBJ1-2; D is unresolved. V was cut by 5 bases and J by 8 bases, with 15 bases left in between. This CDR3 has 13 amino acids. Written as DNA, the CDR3 is TGTGCCAGCAGTGGACTCGTTGAAAGCGGCTACACCTTC. It is translated as CASSGLVESGYTF.

This clonotype was picked up one time. The chain uses TRBV7-2 and TRBJ2-5; 7 bases map to TRBD1. Germline CDR1 and CDR2: SGHTA and FQGNSA. This CDR3 has 14 amino acids. Germline trimming cut 3 bases from V and 2 bases from J; bases unmatched to any gene: 3. The CDR3 is CASSFQGEQETQYF. In DNA form, the CDR3 reads TGTGCCAGCAGCTTCCAGGGGGAACAAGAGACCCAGTACTTC.

The chain combines TRBV7-2 with TRBJ2-3; 7 bases fit TRBD2. Germline V CDR1 and CDR2: SGHTA, FQGNSA. The CDR3 contains 15 residues. The V gene end was trimmed by 1 base and the J gene end by 7 bases; junction bases not matched to a gene: 8. Here the CDR3 reads CASSLVAGAGNTQYF. The CDR3 DNA reads TGTGCCAGCAGCTTAGTCGCGGGAGCAGGAAATACGCAGTATTTT. The whole variable domain, filled in from reference TRBV7-2 and TRBJ2-3, reads GAGVSQSPSNKVTEKGKDVELRCDPISGHTALYWYRQSLGQGLEFLIYFQGNSAPDKSGLPSDRFSAERTGGSVSTLTIQRTQQEDSAVYLCASSLVAGAGNTQYFGPGTRLTVL.

This sequence joins TRBV10-1 and TRBJ2-7, with D uncertain. This CDR3 spans 12 amino acids. Germline V gene lookup returns CDR1 WNHNN and CDR2 SYGVQD (reference sequence). Between the trimmed V and J ends, which lost 3 bases and 5 bases, there was a span of 8 bases. The CDR3 protein is CASSDAHDEQYF. In DNA, the CDR3 is TGCGCCAGCAGTGACGCCCATGACGAGCAGTACTTC.

This clonotype occurred a few times. The V gene is TRBV27, the J gene TRBJ2-7; D remains unclear. The V and J ends lost 6 bases and 7 bases respectively, with 13 bases between them. This CDR3 region has 12 residues. Germline V lookup: CDR1 MNHEY, CDR2 SMNVEV (reference sequence). The DNA of the CDR3 is TGTGCCAGCAGCCGCCTGGGTGATGAGCAGTACTTC. Residues: CASSRLGDEQYF.

Only one count was recorded for this clonotype. This chain uses TRBV12-3 or TRBV12-4 with TRBJ2-5; TRBD1 is a possible D gene (5 bases). Between the trimmed V and J ends, which lost 3 bases and 5 bases, there was a span of 16 bases. The CDR3 totals 15 residues. For the CDR3, the DNA is TGTGCCAGCAGTTTTCCGGACCAGGGCCGGGAGACCCAGTACTTC. Amino acid sequence: CASSFPDQGRETQYF.

A few counts support this clonotype. The genes are TRBV12-3 or TRBV12-4 and TRBJ2-2; 7 nucleotides match TRBD1. V was pared by 6 bases and J by 6 bases, with 4 bases of the junction left unmatched. CDR3 length equals 13 residues. The CDR3 DNA is TGTGCCAGCAGGGCAGACAGGGCCGGGGAGCTGTTTTTT. It translates to CASRADRAGELFF.

This clonotype has more than one count but fewer than ten. The rearrangement links TRBV20-1 to TRBJ2-1; 10 bases match TRBD1. CDR1 and CDR2 from the germline V gene are DFQATT and SNEGSKA (reference sequence). V lost 4 bases to trimming and J lost 2 bases; unmatched junction nucleotides: 2. The CDR3 extends over 14 amino acids. The CDR3 spells CSAMGTGAYNEQFF. DNA of the CDR3: TGCAGTGCTATGGGGACAGGGGCCTACAATGAGCAGTTCTTC.

This clonotype has ten or more counts. This rearrangement joins TRBV20-1 to TRBJ2-3, with 7 bases aligning to TRBD2. Trimming removed 0 bases from V and 0 bases from J; junction bases left unmatched: 6. The CDR3 sequence is 16 residues long. In germline, CDR1 is DFQATT, CDR2 SNEGSKA (reference sequence). This CDR3 is CSARDLADSSTDTQYF. The CDR3 DNA reads TGCAGTGCTAGAGATCTAGCGGACTCTAGCACAGATACGCAGTATTTT.

This clonotype was picked up a small number of times. The V call is TRBV7-2, the J call TRBJ2-6; D may be TRBD2 (5 bases). CDR3 length: 17 residues. CDR1 is SGHTA and CDR2 is FQGNSA in the germline V gene. Between the trimmed V and J ends, which lost 5 bases and 0 bases, there was a span of 14 bases. The CDR3 sequence: CASSLRGISSGANVLTF. CDR3 nucleotide sequence: TGTGCCAGCAGCCTAAGAGGGATCTCCTCTGGGGCCAACGTCCTGACTTTC.

This clonotype appeared once. The CDR3 protein is CASQGRSETQYF. CDR3 coding DNA: TGTGCCTCCCAAGGGCGTTCGGAGACCCAGTACTTC. V and J are TRBV28 and TRBJ2-5; no firm D call. The CDR3 runs to 12 residues. V shed 11 bases and J shed 5 bases, with 15 bases lying between them. Germline V gene data show CDR1 as MDHEN and CDR2 as SYDVKM.

This CDR3 reads CASSLRVRRDEQYF. The CDR3 DNA follows: TGTGCCAGCAGTTTAAGGGTCAGGAGGGACGAGCAGTACTTC. The V gene is TRBV12-3 or TRBV12-4, the J gene TRBJ2-7; TRBD2 is a possible D gene (6 bases). V was trimmed by 2 bases and J by 5 bases, leaving 13 bases between them. This CDR3 region has 14 residues.

The table lists this clonotype with a few counts. The chain is built from TRBV7-8 and TRBJ1-6, with D unclear. The germline CDR1 and CDR2 sequences are SGHVS and FQNEAQ. Trimming pared 0 bases from V and 9 bases from J, leaving 9 bases between. There are 14 residues in the CDR3. For the CDR3, the DNA is TGTGCCAGCAGCTTAGCTTCCCCGGGTTCACCCCTCCACTTT. It specifies CASSLASPGSPLHF.

This clonotype was picked up a small number of times. The rearrangement joins TRBV11-1 to TRBJ2-1; 13 bases align to TRBD2. The CDR3 is 20 residues long. V shed 1 base, J shed 7 bases, and the junction held 16 bases outside the gene matches. CDR1 is SGHAT, CDR2 FQDESV, per germline (reference sequence). The CDR3, as DNA: TGTGCCAGCAGCTTAGTGGTTGGCGGCGGGGGACTAGCGGGAAGGAATGAGCAGTTCTTC. Translation gives CASSLVVGGGGLAGRNEQFF.

This clonotype was counted at least ten times. The CDR3 coding sequence is TGCAGTGCTAGTCTTGGGACAGGGACCTACGAGCAGTACTTC. Translation gives CSASLGTGTYEQYF. This chain joins TRBV20-1 and TRBJ2-7; 9 nucleotides agree with TRBD1. Germline V gene sequence: CDR1 DFQATT, CDR2 SNEGSKA (reference sequence). V lost 3 bases to trimming and J lost 2 bases; unmatched junction nucleotides: 5. This CDR3 has 14 residues.

The chain combines TRBV5-1 with TRBJ2-7; tentatively, D is TRBD1 (6 bases). The CDR3 runs to 14 residues. Germline lookup yields CDR1 SGHRS and CDR2 YFSETQ. V was trimmed by 4 bases and J by 0 bases, leaving 11 bases between them. This CDR3 is CASSDQGSSYEQYF. The CDR3 DNA reads as TGCGCCAGCAGCGATCAGGGGTCCTCCTACGAGCAGTACTTC. The variable domain in full, completed from reference TRBV5-1 and TRBJ2-7, reads KAGVTQTPRYLIKTRGQQVTLSCSPISGHRSVSWYQQTPGQGLQFLFEYFSETQRNKGNFPGRFSGRQFSNSRSEMNVSTLELGDSALYLCASSDQGSSYEQYFGPGTRLTVT.

The V gene is TRBV29-1, the J gene TRBJ2-7, with a possible D match to TRBD1 (5 bases). The CDR3 length is 13 residues. V was pared by 4 bases and J by 5 bases, with 15 bases between. CDR1 and CDR2 (germline): SQVTM, ANQGSEA. DNA of the CDR3: TGCAGCGTTGTGGGCCCCAGGGCGGACGAGCAGTACTTC. It encodes CSVVGPRADEQYF.

The genes are TRBV5-1 and TRBJ2-5; 9 bases agree with TRBD1. The germline V gene has CDR1 SGHRS and CDR2 YFSETQ. This CDR3 comprises 14 residues. The V gene end was trimmed by 5 bases and the J gene end by 4 bases; junction bases not matched to a gene: 6. The chain's CDR3 is CASSDDRGGETQYF. The DNA of the CDR3 is TGCGCCAGCAGTGACGACAGGGGGGGAGAGACCCAGTACTTC.

This clonotype was observed a handful of times. V and J are TRBV10-3 and TRBJ1-2; tentative D call: TRBD1 (6 bases). Deletions cut 5 bases from V and 10 bases from J, with 17 bases between. The CDR3 has 13 amino acids. Germline V gene sequence: CDR1 ENHRY, CDR2 SYGVKD. The DNA of the CDR3 is TGTGCCATCAGTCGCACAGGGATCAATGACTACACCTTC. As protein: CAISRTGINDYTF.

This chain links TRBV7-9 with TRBJ2-7; possible D gene TRBD2, 6 bases. The V gene's germline CDR1 is SEHNR and CDR2 FQNEAQ (reference sequence). The CDR3 loop spans 14 amino acids. With 5 bases removed from V and 4 bases from J, the gap between germline ends came to 15 bases. CDR3 DNA sequence: TGTGCCAGCAGCCTTGGACCCCGGGGGTACGAGCAGTACTTC. This codes for CASSLGPRGYEQYF.

In this sample, this clonotype turned up a few times. V gene TRBV7-2 combines with J gene TRBJ2-7, with 9 bases matching TRBD1. The germline gives CDR1 SGHTA, CDR2 FQGNSA. The V segment lost 0 bases and the J segment 5 bases; nucleotides outside the gene matches: 8. The CDR3 sequence is 16 residues long. The CDR3 coding sequence is TGTGCCAGCAGCTTAGCCTCCCCCGGGACAGGGAACGAGCAGTACTTC. Encoded protein: CASSLASPGTGNEQYF.

This sequence joins TRBV7-6 and TRBJ2-2; D is unresolved. Germline V CDR1 and CDR2: SGHVS, FNYEAQ. The V gene lost 8 bases and the J gene lost 6 bases, with 10 bases spanning the gap. The CDR3 runs to 12 residues. CDR3 DNA: TGTGCCAGCGTCGGCATTTCCGGGGAGCTGTTTTTT. It is translated as CASVGISGELFF.

The V call is TRBV20-1, the J call TRBJ2-7, with 7 bases matching TRBD1. The germline V gene encodes CDR1 DFQATT and CDR2 SNEGSKA (reference sequence). V lost 3 bases and J lost 0; bases outside the gene matches: 2. The CDR3 contains 13 residues. The CDR3 protein is CSARGTDSYEQYF. CDR3 nucleotide sequence: TGCAGTGCTAGGGGGACAGACTCCTACGAGCAGTACTTC.

This clonotype was recorded a few times. The V gene is TRBV29-1, the J gene TRBJ2-7; D is perhaps TRBD1 (6 bases). The CDR3 is 13 amino acids. The V and J ends lost 3 bases and 0 bases respectively, with 9 bases between them. Germline V CDR1 and CDR2: SQVTM, ANQGSEA. The CDR3 sequence is CSVDTGSSYEQYF. In DNA form, the CDR3 reads TGCAGCGTTGACACAGGGAGCTCCTACGAGCAGTACTTC.